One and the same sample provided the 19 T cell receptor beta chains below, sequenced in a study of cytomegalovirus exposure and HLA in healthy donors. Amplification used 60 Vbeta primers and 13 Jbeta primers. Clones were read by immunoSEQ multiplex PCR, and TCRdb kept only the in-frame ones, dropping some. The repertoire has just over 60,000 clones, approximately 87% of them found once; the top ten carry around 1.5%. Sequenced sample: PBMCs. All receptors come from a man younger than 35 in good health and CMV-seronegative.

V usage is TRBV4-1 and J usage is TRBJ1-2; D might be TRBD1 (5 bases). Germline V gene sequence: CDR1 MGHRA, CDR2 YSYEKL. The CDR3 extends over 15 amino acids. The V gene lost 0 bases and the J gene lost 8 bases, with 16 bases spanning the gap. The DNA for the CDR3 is TGCGCCAGCAGCCAAGAATTACACAGGTACGGGGGCTACACCTTC. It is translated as CASSQELHRYGGYTF.

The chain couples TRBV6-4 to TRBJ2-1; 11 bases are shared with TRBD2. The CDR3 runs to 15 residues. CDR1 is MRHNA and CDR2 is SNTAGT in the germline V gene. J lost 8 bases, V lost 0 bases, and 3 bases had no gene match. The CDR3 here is CASSDSSGGADEQFF. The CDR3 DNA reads TGTGCCAGCAGTGACTCTAGCGGGGGGGCCGATGAGCAGTTCTTC.

Here the CDR3 DNA reads TGTGCCAGCAGCAAGGACAGAGAGAACACTGAAGCTTTCTTT. This sequence encodes CASSKDRENTEAFF. This chain uses TRBV21-1 with TRBJ1-1; no DNA check was done on the table's D call, TRBD1. TRBV21-1 is shown as a pseudogene. CDR3 length: 14 amino acids.

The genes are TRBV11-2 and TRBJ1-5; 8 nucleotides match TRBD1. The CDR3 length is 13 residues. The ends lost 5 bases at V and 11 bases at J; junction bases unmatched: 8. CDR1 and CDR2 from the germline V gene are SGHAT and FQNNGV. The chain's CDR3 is CASSPWTGMTQHF. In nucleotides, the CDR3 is TGTGCCAGCAGCCCTTGGACAGGGATGACCCAGCATTTT.

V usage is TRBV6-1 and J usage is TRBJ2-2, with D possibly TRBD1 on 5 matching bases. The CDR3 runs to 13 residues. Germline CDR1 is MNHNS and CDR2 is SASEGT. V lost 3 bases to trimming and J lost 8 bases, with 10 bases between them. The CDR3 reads CASSDLRVGELFF. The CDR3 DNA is TGTGCCAGCAGTGATCTCAGGGTGGGGGAGCTGTTTTTT.

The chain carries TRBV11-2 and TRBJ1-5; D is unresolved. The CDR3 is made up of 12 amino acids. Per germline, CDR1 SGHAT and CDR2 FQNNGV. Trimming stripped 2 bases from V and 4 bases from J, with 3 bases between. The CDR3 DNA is TGTGCCAGCAGCTTACCAAATCAGCCCCAGCATTTT. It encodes CASSLPNQPQHF.

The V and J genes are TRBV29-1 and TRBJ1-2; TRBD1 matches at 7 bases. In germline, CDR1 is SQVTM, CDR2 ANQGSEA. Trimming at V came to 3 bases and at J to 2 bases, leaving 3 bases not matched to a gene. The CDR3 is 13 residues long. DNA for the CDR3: TGCAGCGTTGACGGGACAGCAAACTATGGCTACACCTTC. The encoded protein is CSVDGTANYGYTF.

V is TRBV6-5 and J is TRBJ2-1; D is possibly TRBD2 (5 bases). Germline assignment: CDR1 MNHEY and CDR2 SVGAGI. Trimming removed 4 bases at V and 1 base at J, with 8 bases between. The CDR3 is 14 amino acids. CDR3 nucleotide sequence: TGTGCCAGCAGTTCGGGATTTTCCTACAATGAGCAGTTCTTC. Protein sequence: CASSSGFSYNEQFF.

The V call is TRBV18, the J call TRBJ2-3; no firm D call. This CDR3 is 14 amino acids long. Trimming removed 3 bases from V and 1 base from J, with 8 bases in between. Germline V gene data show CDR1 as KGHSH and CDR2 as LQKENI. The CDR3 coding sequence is TGTGCCAGCTCACCGACGCAGGGCACAGATACGCAGTATTTT. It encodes CASSPTQGTDTQYF.

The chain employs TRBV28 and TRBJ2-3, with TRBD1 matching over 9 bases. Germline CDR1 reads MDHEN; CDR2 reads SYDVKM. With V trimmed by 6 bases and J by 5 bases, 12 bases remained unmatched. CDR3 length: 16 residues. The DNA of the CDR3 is TGTGCCAGCAGCCGTACCCCGGGACAGGGAAAAGATACGCAGTATTTT. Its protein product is CASSRTPGQGKDTQYF.

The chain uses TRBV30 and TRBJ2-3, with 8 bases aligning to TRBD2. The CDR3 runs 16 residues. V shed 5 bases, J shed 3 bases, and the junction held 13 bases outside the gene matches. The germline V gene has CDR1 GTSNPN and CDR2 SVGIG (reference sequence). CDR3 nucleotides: TGTGCCTGGGGTTTCCTCGCGGGGGGAGGGACAGATACGCAGTATTTT. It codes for CAWGFLAGGGTDTQYF. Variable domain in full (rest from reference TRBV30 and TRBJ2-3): SQTIHQWPATLVQPVGSPLSLECTVEGTSNPNLYWYRQAAGRGLQLLFYSVGIGQISSEVPQNLSASRPQDRQFILSSKKLLLSDSGFYLCAWGFLAGGGTDTQYFGPGTRLTVL.

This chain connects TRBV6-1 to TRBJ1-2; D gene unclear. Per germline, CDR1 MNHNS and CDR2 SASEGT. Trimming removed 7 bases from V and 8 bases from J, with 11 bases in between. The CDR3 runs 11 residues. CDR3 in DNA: TGTGCCAGCATTAGAGCGGGCGGCTACACCTTC. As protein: CASIRAGGYTF.

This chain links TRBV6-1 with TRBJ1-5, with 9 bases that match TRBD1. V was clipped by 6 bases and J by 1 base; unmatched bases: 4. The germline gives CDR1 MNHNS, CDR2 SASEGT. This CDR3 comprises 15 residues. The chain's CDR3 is CASSPGQGSNQPQHF. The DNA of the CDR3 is TGTGCCAGCAGCCCGGGACAGGGAAGCAATCAGCCCCAGCATTTT.

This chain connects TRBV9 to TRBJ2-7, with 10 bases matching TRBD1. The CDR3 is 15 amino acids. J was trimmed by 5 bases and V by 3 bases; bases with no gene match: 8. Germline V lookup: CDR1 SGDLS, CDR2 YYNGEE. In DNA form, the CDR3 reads TGTGCCAGCAGCGCCTCCGGGACAGGGGCCCACGAGCAGTACTTC. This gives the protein CASSASGTGAHEQYF.

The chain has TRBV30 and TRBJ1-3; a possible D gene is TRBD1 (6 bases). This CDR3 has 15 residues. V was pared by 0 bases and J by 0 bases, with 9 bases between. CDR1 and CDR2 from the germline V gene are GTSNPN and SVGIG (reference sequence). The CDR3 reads CAWSVTTGSGNTIYF. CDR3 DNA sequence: TGTGCCTGGAGTGTGACGACAGGCTCTGGAAACACCATATATTTT.

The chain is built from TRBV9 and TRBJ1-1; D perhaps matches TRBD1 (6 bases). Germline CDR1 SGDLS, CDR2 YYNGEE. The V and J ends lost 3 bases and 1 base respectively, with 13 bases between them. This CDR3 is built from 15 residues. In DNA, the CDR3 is TGTGCCAGCAGCGATGGGGGCGCGGGGAACACTGAAGCTTTCTTT. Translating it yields CASSDGGAGNTEAFF.

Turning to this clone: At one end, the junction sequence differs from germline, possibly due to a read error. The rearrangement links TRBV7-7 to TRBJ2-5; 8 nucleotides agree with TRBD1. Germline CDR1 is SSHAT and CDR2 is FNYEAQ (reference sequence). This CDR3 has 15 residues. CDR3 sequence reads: CASSYQGQGQETQYF. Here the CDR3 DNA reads TGTGCTAGCAGCTACCAAGGACAGGGACAAGAGACCCAGTACTTC. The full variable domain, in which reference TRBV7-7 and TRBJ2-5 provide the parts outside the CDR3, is GAGVSQSPRYKVTKRGQDVTLRCDPISSHATLYWYQQALGQGPEFLTYFNYEAQPDKSGLPSDRFSAERPEGSISTLTIQRTEQRDSAMYRCASSYQGQGQETQYFGPGTRLLVL.

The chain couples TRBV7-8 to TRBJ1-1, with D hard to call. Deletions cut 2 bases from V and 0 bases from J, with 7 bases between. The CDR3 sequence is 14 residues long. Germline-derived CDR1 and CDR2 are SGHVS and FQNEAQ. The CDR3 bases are TGTGCCAGCAGCTTAAGGAGACTGAACACTGAAGCTTTCTTT. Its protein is CASSLRRLNTEAFF.

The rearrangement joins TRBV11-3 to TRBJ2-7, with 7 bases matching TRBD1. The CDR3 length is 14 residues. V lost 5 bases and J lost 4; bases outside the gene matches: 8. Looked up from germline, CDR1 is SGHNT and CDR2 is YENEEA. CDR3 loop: CASSHRGRSYEQYF. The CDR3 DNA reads TGTGCCAGCAGCCACAGGGGACGTTCATACGAGCAGTACTTC.